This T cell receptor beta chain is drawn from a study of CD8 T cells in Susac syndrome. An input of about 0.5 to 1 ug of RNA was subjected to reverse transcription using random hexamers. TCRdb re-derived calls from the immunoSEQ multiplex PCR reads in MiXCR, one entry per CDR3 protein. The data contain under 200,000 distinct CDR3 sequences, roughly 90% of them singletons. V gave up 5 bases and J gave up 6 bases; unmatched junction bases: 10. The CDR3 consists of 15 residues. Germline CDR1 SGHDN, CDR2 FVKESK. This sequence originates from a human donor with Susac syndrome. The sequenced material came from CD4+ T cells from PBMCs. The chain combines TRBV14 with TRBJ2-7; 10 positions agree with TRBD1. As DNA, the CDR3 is TGTGCCAGCAGCTCACCCGGGACAGGGGAATTCGAGCAGTACTTC. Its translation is CASSSPGTGEFEQYF.